This T cell receptor (beta chain) was documented in a study of blood T cell repertoires in COVID-19. Overall study context: Both acute and convalescent COVID-19 samples were obtained from the United States, Italy and Spain. The cDNA or gDNA used as material had been derived from T cells, B-cell-depleted T cells, or PBMCs.

Here immunoSEQ multiplex PCR was the method, and the copy in TCRdb shows in-frame clones only, minus some. The profile covers 90,000 to 150,000 clones, with 75% to 90% appearing a single time and 25% to 30% taken by the ten largest. The CDR3 is 14 amino acids. Trimming cost V 4 bases and J 4 bases; bases outside gene matches: 4. Germline CDR1 SGHNT, CDR2 YYREEE (reference sequence). The sequencing input was peripheral blood. This sequence joins TRBV5-4 and TRBJ2-2; 7 positions match TRBD1. The TCR originated in a man between 65 and 80 years old with active or convalescent COVID-19. CDR3 sequence (DNA): TGTGCCAGCAGCACAGGGACAGTCACCGGGGAGCTGTTTTTT. This sequence encodes CASSTGTVTGELFF.